Following are 23 T cell receptor beta chains from one sample sequenced in a study of blood T cell repertoires in COVID-19 (dated by TCRdb to about 2020). Library preparation used the immunoSEQ multiplex PCR assay. TCRdb provides this immuneACCESS table in a form limited to in-frame rearrangements. Some clones are lacking; in checked studies, under half of them reflect an unresolved V gene, and why the rest are absent is not known. The sample table records 170,000 or so clones; roughly 85% of these occur just once. The top ten constitute roughly 8.9% of the sample. The sample consisted of PBMCs or T cells enriched from blood (not recorded which). These TCRs come from a woman aged 18-29 years who had recovered from COVID-19.

The CDR3 loop is CAWSVGDYLDTQYF. The CDR3 DNA reads as TGTGCCTGGAGTGTAGGAGACTACTTAGATACGCAGTATTTT. The V call is TRBV30, the J call TRBJ2-3; tentative D call: TRBD2 (5 bases). V shed 0 bases and J shed 5 bases, with 12 bases lying between them. The CDR3 has 14 amino acids. The germline CDR1 and CDR2 sequences are GTSNPN and SVGIG (reference sequence). The entire variable domain, with the rest obtained from reference TRBV30 and TRBJ2-3, is as follows: SQTIHQWPATLVQPVGSPLSLECTVEGTSNPNLYWYRQAAGRGLQLLFYSVGIGQISSEVPQNLSASRPQDRQFILSSKKLLLSDSGFYLCAWSVGDYLDTQYFGPGTRLTVL.

This chain connects TRBV6-5 to TRBJ2-7; possibly TRBD1 for D (6 bases). V lost 2 bases, J lost 5 bases, and 13 bases lay in between. Germline lookup yields CDR1 MNHEY and CDR2 SVGAGI. The CDR3 is made up of 14 amino acids. CDR3 nucleotide sequence: TGTGCCAGCAGTTACGATGCCAGGGGCAACGAGCAGTACTTC. Translating it yields CASSYDARGNEQYF.

This clone came up once. The chain couples TRBV4-2 to TRBJ1-6; D is undetermined. Per the germline V gene, CDR1 is LGHNA and CDR2 is YNFKEQ. CDR3 size: 17 residues. V was pared by 1 base and J by 0 bases, with 10 bases between. CDR3 DNA: TGTGCCAGCAGCCAAGTGACGGCTAGCTCCTATAATTCACCCCTCCACTTT. Translation: CASSQVTASSYNSPLHF.

This chain links TRBV6-2 or TRBV6-3 with TRBJ1-6; D unclear. CDR3 length equals 17 residues. CDR1 is MNHEY and CDR2 is SVGEGT in the germline V gene. Deletions cut 6 bases from V and 6 bases from J, with 21 bases between. DNA of the CDR3: TGTGCCAGCAGCTATGGGAGTTTGTGGAGTCCTAATTCACCCCTCCACTTT. Translated, it gives CASSYGSLWSPNSPLHF.

The chain uses TRBV9 and TRBJ2-2, with D tentatively TRBD1 (6 bases). From germline, CDR1 is SGDLS and CDR2 YYNGEE. V was shortened by 4 bases and J by 6 bases, with 22 bases between the two germline ends. The CDR3 length is 17 residues. In DNA, the CDR3 is TGTGCCAGCAGCATTAGCCTACAGGGTTTTGGTCCCGGGGAGCTGTTTTTT. The encoded protein is CASSISLQGFGPGELFF.

The CDR3 here is CASSPTVAGDQPQHF. Here the CDR3 DNA reads TGTGCCAGTAGTCCGACGGTGGCAGGGGATCAGCCCCAGCATTTT. The rearrangement links TRBV19 to TRBJ1-5; D might be TRBD1 (6 bases). The CDR3 loop spans 15 amino acids. CDR1 is LNHDA and CDR2 is SQIVND in the germline V gene (reference sequence). Trimming cost V 5 bases and J 5 bases, with 16 bases left between them.

The rearrangement links TRBV27 to TRBJ1-5, with D tentatively TRBD1 (6 bases). V was shortened by 10 bases and J by 5 bases, with 18 bases between the two germline ends. Germline values: CDR1 MNHEY, CDR2 SMNVEV (reference sequence). The CDR3 is 14 residues long. DNA for the CDR3: TGTGCCACCCGAGGGGGATCTCGGGATCAGCCCCAGCATTTT. Translation: CATRGGSRDQPQHF.

This clone was seen only once. The chain carries TRBV30 and TRBJ2-3; D gene ambiguous. This CDR3 has 13 residues. Germline V lookup: CDR1 GTSNPN, CDR2 SVGIG (reference sequence). The V and J ends lost 0 bases and 4 bases respectively, with 8 bases between them. The DNA for the CDR3 is TGTGCCTGGAGTGTAAGCCCGTCAGATACGCAGTATTTT. Protein product: CAWSVSPSDTQYF.

This rearrangement joins TRBV15 to TRBJ1-2; 7 bases line up with TRBD1. The CDR3 sequence is 16 residues long. The germline V gene encodes CDR1 LNHNV and CDR2 YYDKDF (reference sequence). Trimming cost V 0 bases and J 8 bases; bases outside gene matches: 12. CDR3 in amino acids: CATSRDDWDRWWGYTF. The DNA for the CDR3 is TGTGCCACCAGCAGAGATGACTGGGACAGATGGTGGGGCTACACCTTC.

The V gene is TRBV11-3, the J gene TRBJ2-1; TRBD2 matches 7 bases. Trimming took 1 base from V and 8 from J; bases not matched to a gene: 8. Germline V gene sequence: CDR1 SGHNT, CDR2 YENEEA. The CDR3 runs 15 residues. The CDR3 nucleotides are TGTGCCAGCAGCTTAGGGGAGGGTGGTGGGTATGAGCAGTTCTTC. It encodes CASSLGEGGGYEQFF. Full variable domain (outside the CDR3, taken from reference TRBV11-3 and TRBJ2-1): EAGVVQSPRYKIIEKKQPVAFWCNPISGHNTLYWYLQNLGQGPELLIRYENEEAVDDSQLPKDRFSAERLKGVDSTLKIQPAELGDSAVYLCASSLGEGGGYEQFFGPGTRLTVL.

The chain has TRBV25-1 and TRBJ1-1; TRBD1 aligns across 7 bases. This CDR3 has 12 residues. Germline assignment: CDR1 MGHDK and CDR2 SYGVNS. J was trimmed by 6 bases and V by 4 bases; bases with no gene match: 2. CDR3 protein: CASSGQGSEAFF. The CDR3 DNA sequence: TGTGCCAGCAGTGGACAGGGTTCTGAAGCTTTCTTT.

CDR3 DNA sequence: TGTGCCAGCAGTTACTCTAAGGACAGGGCGAAACTGTTTTTT. Its protein is CASSYSKDRAKLFF. V gene TRBV6-5 combines with J gene TRBJ1-4; TRBD1 aligns across 8 bases. Per germline, CDR1 MNHEY and CDR2 SVGAGI. J was trimmed by 11 bases and V by 0 bases; bases with no gene match: 5. This CDR3 has 14 residues.

V gene TRBV15 combines with J gene TRBJ1-6; D not certain. Germline CDR1 is LNHNV and CDR2 is YYDKDF (reference sequence). This CDR3 has 13 residues. The V end was cut by 11 bases, the J end by 1 base, with 9 bases between. This chain's CDR3 is CASSVSYNSPLHF. The CDR3 DNA reads as TGTGCCTCATCAGTTTCCTATAATTCACCCCTCCACTTT.

The V and J genes are TRBV6-5 and TRBJ1-1, with D unclear. Per germline, CDR1 MNHEY and CDR2 SVGAGI. Trimming removed 6 bases at V and 8 bases at J, with 13 bases between. This CDR3 comprises 12 residues. This CDR3 is CASSDAQPEAFF. CDR3 sequence (DNA): TGTGCCAGCAGCGATGCACAGCCAGAAGCTTTCTTT.

CDR3 loop: CASSSRTSGTEAFF. The CDR3 region has the DNA TGTGCCAGCAGCTCACGGACATCTGGGACTGAAGCTTTCTTT. V is TRBV28 and J is TRBJ1-1; TRBD1 might be the D (5 bases). Germline V CDR1 and CDR2: MDHEN, SYDVKM. V lost 6 bases and J lost 5, with 16 bases in between. This CDR3 has 14 residues.

There are a few counts of this clone. This chain links TRBV18 with TRBJ2-7, with a possible D match to TRBD2 (5 bases). V lost 1 base, J lost 4 bases, and 8 bases lay in between. Germline CDR1 KGHSH, CDR2 LQKENI. The CDR3 consists of 13 residues. This chain's CDR3 is CASSPLRDYEQYF. For the CDR3, the DNA is TGTGCCAGCTCACCACTCCGGGATTACGAGCAGTACTTC.

The sample holds one count of this clone. The chain uses TRBV24-1 and TRBJ2-3; TRBD2 agrees at 14 bases. CDR3 length: 19 residues. CDR1 is KGHDR and CDR2 is SFDVKD in the germline V gene. V trimming: 4 bases; J trimming: 3 bases; junction bases outside the gene matches: 11. The CDR3 DNA is TGTGCCACCAGTGACTCAGGGACTAGCGGGAGTATGATGACAGATACGCAGTATTTT. Encoded protein: CATSDSGTSGSMMTDTQYF.

The J gene is TRBJ2-2, the V gene TRBV9; weak D call: TRBD1 (5 bases). The CDR3 is made up of 13 amino acids. Germline CDR1 is SGDLS and CDR2 is YYNGEE. V was clipped by 1 base and J by 6 bases, with 7 bases between them. CDR3 amino acids: CASSVQTAGELFF. The CDR3 bases are TGTGCCAGCAGCGTACAGACAGCCGGGGAGCTGTTTTTT.

V gene TRBV4-2 combines with J gene TRBJ2-4; the D gene is possibly TRBD1 (6 bases). The V end was cut by 0 bases, the J end by 8 bases, with 14 bases between. This CDR3 comprises 15 residues. The V gene's germline CDR1 is LGHNA and CDR2 YNFKEQ. CDR3 in DNA: TGTGCCAGCAGCCAAGATATGGCAGGGGTGGACATTCAGTACTTC. This translates into CASSQDMAGVDIQYF.

This chain links TRBV6-5 with TRBJ1-2; a weak D match, TRBD1 (5 bases). The CDR3 is 15 amino acids. Germline CDR1 reads MNHEY; CDR2 reads SVGAGI. V lost 2 bases and J 8 bases, leaving 18 bases between the germline ends. The CDR3 coding sequence is TGTGCCAGCAGTTACACCTCGGGACTGATGGACGGCTACACCTTC. Encoded protein: CASSYTSGLMDGYTF.

The chain recombines TRBV3-1 (or the pseudogene TRBV3-2) with TRBJ2-2; 8 bases align to TRBD2. This CDR3 contains 15 residues. Germline CDR1 LGHDT, CDR2 YNNKEL (reference sequence). Unmatched junction bases numbered 4, after V lost 0 bases and J lost 7 bases. The CDR3 is CASSQDGGVGGELFF. CDR3 bases: TGTGCCAGCAGCCAAGACGGGGGGGTAGGCGGGGAGCTGTTTTTT.

The V gene is TRBV30, the J gene TRBJ1-2, with D possibly TRBD1 on 5 matching bases. V was trimmed by 5 bases and J by 7 bases, leaving 17 bases between them. The CDR3 runs 13 residues. Germline V gives CDR1 GTSNPN, CDR2 SVGIG (reference sequence). The CDR3 coding sequence is TGTGCCTGGGGGGCCGAGTTGGGGCTTGGCTACACCTTC. It translates to CAWGAELGLGYTF.

The chain links TRBV5-1 to TRBJ1-1; weak D call: TRBD1 (5 bases). In germline, CDR1 is SGHRS, CDR2 YFSETQ. Trimming took off 0 bases at V and 0 bases at J, with 6 bases between the two ends. The CDR3 covers 14 residues. This CDR3 reads CASSLGQMNTEAFF. The CDR3 region has the DNA TGCGCCAGCAGCTTGGGACAGATGAACACTGAAGCTTTCTTT.